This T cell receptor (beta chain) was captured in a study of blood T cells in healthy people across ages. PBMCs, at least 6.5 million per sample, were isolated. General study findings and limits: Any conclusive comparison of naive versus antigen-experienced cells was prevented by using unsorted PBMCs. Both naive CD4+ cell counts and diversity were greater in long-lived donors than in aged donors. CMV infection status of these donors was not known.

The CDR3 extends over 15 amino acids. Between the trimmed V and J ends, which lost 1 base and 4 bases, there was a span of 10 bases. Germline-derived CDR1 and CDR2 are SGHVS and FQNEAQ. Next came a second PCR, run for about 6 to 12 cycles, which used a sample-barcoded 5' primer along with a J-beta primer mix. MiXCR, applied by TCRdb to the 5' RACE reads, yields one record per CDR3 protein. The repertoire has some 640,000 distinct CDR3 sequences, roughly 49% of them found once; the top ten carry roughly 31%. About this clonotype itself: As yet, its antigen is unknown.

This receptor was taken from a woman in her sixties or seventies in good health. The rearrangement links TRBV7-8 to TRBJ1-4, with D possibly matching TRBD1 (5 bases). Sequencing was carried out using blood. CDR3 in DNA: TGTGCCAGCAGCTTAGGGCATCAGGGTAATGAAAAACTGTTTTTT. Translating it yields CASSLGHQGNEKLFF. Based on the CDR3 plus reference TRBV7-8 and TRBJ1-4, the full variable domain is GAGVSQSPRYKVAKRGQDVALRCDPISGHVSLFWYQQALGQGPEFLTYFQNEAQLDKSGLPSDRFFAERPEGSVSTLKIQRTQQEDSAVYLCASSLGHQGNEKLFFGSGTQLSVL.